Listed here is a single T cell receptor beta chain. The antigen is undetermined. This record belongs to a study of CD8+ T cells in alopecia areata. Study results and caveats: Baseline CD8+ expansion's link to response remains uncertain, as there was one nonresponder. Many expanded lesional clones persisted during tofacitinib (in both scalp and blood). Sharing of TCRs across patients appeared less clear than in mice, possibly for HLA-related reasons.

cDNA reverse transcribed from extracted RNA served as the sequencing template. The table came from immunoSEQ multiplex PCR; TCRdb's copy has only in-frame clones and leaves some out. Of roughly 180,000 clones listed, 45% to 75% are singletons. The germline V gene encodes CDR1 LGHNT and CDR2 FRNRAP. This CDR3 is 15 amino acids long. Trimming took 1 base from V and 0 from J; bases not matched to a gene: 3. The treatment is: oral pan-JAK inhibitor, 5-10 mg twice daily. The sample here was CD4+ T cells sorted from blood, taken at week 4, from a patient treated with tofacitinib. The sequence was obtained from a human donor with alopecia areata. The chain couples TRBV12-5 to TRBJ2-7; 7 nucleotides match TRBD2. CDR3 sequence reads: CASGLGEGPSYEQYF. As DNA, the CDR3 is TGTGCTAGTGGTTTGGGGGAGGGCCCCTCCTACGAGCAGTACTTC.